The next 7 T cell receptor beta chains were all read from a single sample in a study of blood T cell repertoires in COVID-19. Sequencing used immunoSEQ multiplex PCR; TCRdb keeps in-frame clones, though not all of them. The table has about 44,000 clones, approximately 86% seen once. Sequencing was performed on peripheral blood. These receptors were obtained from an elderly woman in a cohort sampled during active or convalescent COVID-19.

V usage is TRBV11-2 and J usage is TRBJ1-1, with TRBD1 identical over 8 bases. The CDR3 runs 14 residues. Germline-derived CDR1 and CDR2 are SGHAT and FQNNGV. J gave up 5 bases and V 6 bases, and 8 bases lay outside the gene matches. CDR3 DNA: TGTGCCAGCAGACTAGACAGGGGAGGTACTGAAGCTTTCTTT. Translated: CASRLDRGGTEAFF.

The chain carries TRBV28 and TRBJ1-1; D is unclear. Trimming shortened V by 6 bases and J by 0 bases, and 14 bases separated the two germline ends. Germline CDR1 is MDHEN and CDR2 is SYDVKM. The CDR3 has 15 residues. The CDR3 DNA is TGTGCCAGCAGGGACTCCCTCGGGATGAACACTGAAGCTTTCTTT. Translation gives CASRDSLGMNTEAFF.

This chain links TRBV6-5 with TRBJ1-1; 9 nucleotides agree with TRBD1. The CDR3 length is 14 residues. Losses at the gene ends were 8 bases for V and 4 bases for J; bases not matched to a gene: 8. The germline CDR1 and CDR2 sequences are MNHEY and SVGAGI. In nucleotides, the CDR3 is TGTGCCAGCCTAAGGGACAGGGTGGGCACTGAAGCTTTCTTT. Residues: CASLRDRVGTEAFF.

The rearrangement uses TRBV25-1 and TRBJ2-2; tentatively, D is TRBD2 (6 bases). CDR1 is MGHDK and CDR2 is SYGVNS in the germline V gene. This CDR3 has 14 amino acids. Trimming took off 3 bases at V and 7 bases at J, with 12 bases between the two ends. CDR3 DNA: TGTGCCAGCAGTGATCCAGGAGGGGTCGGGGAGCTGTTTTTT. Encoded protein: CASSDPGGVGELFF. The variable domain in full, completed from reference TRBV25-1 and TRBJ2-2, reads EADIYQTPRYLVIGTGKKITLECSQTMGHDKMYWYQQDPGMELHLIHYSYGVNSTEKGDLSSESTVSRIRTEHFPLTLESARPSHTSQYLCASSDPGGVGELFFGEGSRLTVL.

This clone was observed a single time. The rearrangement uses TRBV3-1 (or the pseudogene TRBV3-2) and TRBJ1-2; D unclear. Germline loops: CDR1 LGHDT, CDR2 YNNKEL (reference sequence). The length of the CDR3 is 13 residues. Trimming shortened V by 3 bases and J by 0 bases, and 5 bases separated the two germline ends. The CDR3: CASSQATNYGYTF. For the CDR3, the DNA is TGTGCCAGCAGCCAGGCCACTAACTATGGCTACACCTTC.

In this sample, this clone turned up once. V gene TRBV24-1 combines with J gene TRBJ2-7; D remains ambiguous. Germline V gene lookup returns CDR1 KGHDR and CDR2 SFDVKD. This CDR3 contains 12 residues. V was trimmed by 3 bases and J by 4 bases, leaving 6 bases between them. The CDR3 DNA reads as TGTGCCACCAGTGATGGTAGTTACGAGCAGTACTTC. Its translation is CATSDGSYEQYF.

Only one count was recorded for this clone. J is TRBJ2-3 and V is TRBV3-1 (or the pseudogene TRBV3-2); D possibly corresponds to TRBD1 (5 bases). The CDR3 is 17 amino acids. V gave up 2 bases and J gave up 0 bases, with 15 bases separating them. Per the germline V gene, CDR1 is LGHDT and CDR2 is YNNKEL (reference sequence). DNA for the CDR3: TGTGCCAGCAGCCAATCTGCGTCCAGGGTAAGCACAGATACGCAGTATTTT. Translating it yields CASSQSASRVSTDTQYF.